Sequencing of this TCR beta chain was carried out in a study of radiotherapy plus CTLA-4 blockade in lung cancer. As for the study in general: Among patients, around 18% showed objective responses, and approximately 31% had disease control. Overall study results and limits: Increased serum interferon-beta after radiation also reportedly predicted response strongly.

CDR1 is MNHEY, CDR2 SMNVEV, per germline (reference sequence). V lost 3 bases and J lost 5; bases outside the gene matches: 7. The CDR3 consists of 15 residues. Libraries were prepared by immunoSEQ multiplex PCR; TCRdb keeps only in-frame clonotypes and omits some of them. The sample contains some 37,000 clones, 70% to 75% of which appear only once. As concerns this clone: Its antigen is undetermined.

With ipilimumab providing CTLA-4 blockade, focal radiation was administered to patients who had chemo-refractory metastatic non-small-cell lung cancer. The sequences come from peripheral blood, collected from a patient treated with radiotherapy plus ipilimumab. V gene TRBV27 combines with J gene TRBJ1-1; 9 positions match TRBD1. This TCR derives from a human donor with non-small cell lung cancer who had stable disease on radiotherapy plus ipilimumab. This CDR3 reads CASSFPGQGITEAFF. The CDR3 DNA sequence: TGTGCCAGCAGTTTCCCGGGACAGGGAATAACTGAAGCTTTCTTT.